Below, 21 T cell receptor beta chains from the same sample are listed, as sequenced in a study of tumor and adjacent non-tumor tissue in lung cancer. No cell sorting was done before RNA was extracted from the tissue. A modified ARM-PCR protocol with three rounds of nested PCR amplified TCRbeta. TCRdb independently ran MiXCR on the multiplex PCR reads; one entry per CDR3 protein. The sample lists approximately 65,000 distinct CDR3 sequences, roughly 60% occurring once. The sample comprised lung tumor tissue. All receptors come from a man aged 45-65 years with non-small cell lung cancer.

With respect to this clonotype: One end of the junction does not line up with germline, which may come from a read error. The V and J genes are TRBV2 and TRBJ2-7; 11 bases agree with TRBD2. Germline CDR1 and CDR2: SNHLY and FYNNEI. The CDR3 spans 13 residues. The CDR3 here is CASCEGLAVGQYF. The CDR3 nucleotides are TGTGCCAGCTGTGAGGGACTAGCGGTTGGGCAGTACTTC. Complete variable domain (other parts from reference TRBV2 and TRBJ2-7): EPEVTQTPSHQVTQMGQEVILRCVPISNHLYFYWYRQILGQKVEFLVSFYNNEISEKSEIFDDQFSVERPDGSNFTLKIRSTKLEDSAMYFCASCEGLAVGQYFGPGTRLTVT.

On this clonotype: The junction does not match germline at one end; this may be a read error. The CDR3 loop is CVSSQGDTIYF. CDR3 DNA: TGTGTCAGCAGCCAGGGAGACACTATATATTTT. The V gene is TRBV4-2, the J gene TRBJ1-3, with a tentative D call TRBD1 (5 bases). Per the germline V gene, CDR1 is LGHNA and CDR2 is YNFKEQ. The CDR3 has 11 amino acids.

In the case of this clonotype: The CDR3 does not close with the conserved phenylalanine or tryptophan, likely indicating a read error. V and J are TRBV11-1 and TRBJ2-1; D not certain. CDR1 SGHAT and CDR2 FQDESV come from the germline V gene (reference sequence). V lost 1 base and J lost 7, with 11 bases in between. This CDR3 spans 14 amino acids. The CDR3 coding sequence is TGTGCCAGCAGCTTAGAACGGATAGAGAATGAGCAGTTCTCC. It encodes CASSLERIENEQFS.

This clonotype was counted between two and nine times. J is TRBJ2-7 and V is TRBV28; 8 bases map to TRBD2. Germline lookup yields CDR1 MDHEN and CDR2 SYDVKM. V shed 5 bases and J 2 bases; nucleotides not matched to a gene: 5. This CDR3 is built from 14 residues. The CDR3: CASSHGRGTYEQYF. The CDR3 bases are TGTGCCAGCAGTCACGGGAGGGGTACCTACGAGCAGTACTTC. The full variable domain, rest sourced from reference TRBV28 and TRBJ2-7, is DVKVTQSSRYLVKRTGEKVFLECVQDMDHENMFWYRQDPGLGLRLIYFSYDVKMKEKGDIPEGYSVSREKKERFSLILESASTNQTSMYLCASSHGRGTYEQYFGPGTRLTVT.

This clonotype is medium-sized in the sample. The chain couples TRBV11-2 to TRBJ2-3; maybe TRBD2 (5 bases). Germline CDR1 and CDR2: SGHAT and FQNNGV. CDR3 length: 15 residues. V was pared by 5 bases and J by 0 bases, with 12 bases between. The CDR3 protein is CASSPSGRSTDTQYF. Written as DNA, the CDR3 is TGTGCCAGCAGCCCCTCGGGAAGAAGCACAGATACGCAGTATTTT.

Points on this clonotype: The CDR3 does not end in the conserved phenylalanine or tryptophan, so this is likely a read error. The DNA is omitted, as the CDR3 cannot be located on it reliably, and the CDR3 follows TCRdb's listing. The chain links TRBV6-1 to TRBJ1-2. A total of 14 residues make up the CDR3, ends included. CDR1 and CDR2 from the germline V gene are MNHNS and SASEGT. This CDR3 reads CASNELASADGYIL.

Regarding this clonotype: This likely comes from a read error, as the CDR3 has no conserved phenylalanine or tryptophan at its end. The chain has TRBV11-2 and TRBJ1-1; possibly TRBD1 for D (6 bases). The CDR3 has 15 amino acids. Germline CDR1 SGHAT, CDR2 FQNNGV. The CDR3 loop is CATSLLQGMNTEAFL. As DNA, the CDR3 is TGTGCCACCAGCTTATTACAGGGAATGAACACTGAAGCTTTCTTA.

Regarding this clonotype: The junction and the germline gene differ at one end; a read error may be behind it. The chain employs TRBV12-3 or TRBV12-4 and TRBJ2-1; the D is unclear. The CDR3 is made up of 14 amino acids. CDR3 amino acids: CTSSPVVSYNEQFF. In nucleotides, the CDR3 is TGTACCAGCAGTCCGGTGGTTTCTTACAATGAGCAGTTCTTC.

Points on this clonotype: Being one base from a much bigger clone, this may be a read error. The CDR3 DNA is TGTGCCAGCAGTTATCGTCCGGGACAGGGTTACGACGATCAGTACTTC. Translating gives CASSYRPGQGYDDQYF. This rearrangement joins TRBV12-3 or TRBV12-4 to TRBJ2-7; 9 bases match TRBD1. This CDR3 has 16 amino acids.

About this clonotype itself: As the CDR3 is not closed by the conserved phenylalanine or tryptophan, this likely results from a read error. The rearrangement links TRBV5-6 to TRBJ2-7; unclear D gene. The CDR3 covers 12 residues. Trimming cost V 0 bases and J 3 bases, with 4 bases left between them. The germline CDR1 and CDR2 sequences are SGHDT and YYEEEE. DNA for the CDR3: TGTGCCAGCAGCTTGGACCGCTACGAGCAGTACATC. It translates to CASSLDRYEQYI.

A word on this clonotype: One end of the junction varies from germline; a read error may be responsible. This chain uses TRBV5-4 with TRBJ2-5; 9 bases align to TRBD2. This CDR3 is 14 amino acids long. The germline V gene has CDR1 SGHNT and CDR2 YYREEE (reference sequence). The CDR3 spells CASSRTSGRGTQYF. CDR3 nucleotides: TGTGCCAGCAGCAGAACTAGCGGGCGAGGGACCCAGTATTTC. Together with reference TRBV5-4 and TRBJ2-5, the CDR3 gives the full variable domain: ETGVTQSPTHLIKTRGQQVTLRCSSQSGHNTVSWYQQALGQGPQFIFQYYREEENGRGNFPPRFSGLQFPNYSSELNVNALELDDSALYLCASSRTSGRGTQYFGPGTRLLVL.

The chain uses TRBV28 and TRBJ2-5; tentative D call: TRBD1 (5 bases). This CDR3 has 14 amino acids. Germline V gene lookup returns CDR1 MDHEN and CDR2 SYDVKM. V lost 1 base to trimming and J lost 4 bases, with 10 bases between them. CDR3 region: CASSLYQGGETQYF. The CDR3 DNA reads TGTGCCAGCAGTTTATATCAGGGCGGAGAGACCCAGTACTTC. Full variable domain (missing parts from reference TRBV28 and TRBJ2-5): DVKVTQSSRYLVKRTGEKVFLECVQDMDHENMFWYRQDPGLGLRLIYFSYDVKMKEKGDIPEGYSVSREKKERFSLILESASTNQTSMYLCASSLYQGGETQYFGPGTRLLVL.

The gene calls are TRBV28 and TRBJ1-1; D call uncertain. Germline CDR1 and CDR2: MDHEN and SYDVKM. V dropped 8 bases and J dropped 9 bases, with 10 bases sitting between them. The CDR3 length is 10 residues. The CDR3 region is CASAWVQAFF. CDR3 nucleotides: TGTGCCAGCGCCTGGGTCCAAGCTTTCTTT.

As for this clonotype: This could be a read error, since a much larger clone is one nucleotide away. V is TRBV20-1 and J is TRBJ1-1; D not certain. CDR3 length: 11 amino acids. Per the germline V gene, CDR1 is DFQATT and CDR2 is SNEGSKA (reference sequence). Trimming shortened V by 6 bases and J by 4 bases, and 9 bases separated the two germline ends. This chain's CDR3 is CSAPSATEAFF. The CDR3 DNA reads as TGCAGTGCCCCATCTGCCACTGAAGCTTTCTTT.

Many counts were recorded for this clonotype. This chain joins TRBV6-1 and TRBJ2-2; tentative D call: TRBD1 (6 bases). The V and J ends lost 7 bases and 4 bases respectively, with 10 bases between them. Germline CDR1 and CDR2: MNHNS and SASEGT. The CDR3 length is 13 residues. CDR3 DNA: TGTGCCAGCAACCCCAGGGGCACCGGGGAGCTGTTTTTT. Translating it yields CASNPRGTGELFF.

In this sample, this clonotype turned up a few times. Possible read error: a much larger clone is one base away. V is TRBV6-6 and J is TRBJ2-5; 7 positions agree with TRBD1. Germline V gene data show CDR1 as MNHNY and CDR2 as SVGAGI (reference sequence). The CDR3 has 14 residues. The CDR3 DNA sequence: TGTGCCAGCAGTTTGGGCAGGGGGTCAGAGACCCAGCACTTC. Amino acid sequence: CASSLGRGSETQHF.

In the case of this clonotype: Here the CDR3 omits its conserved ending phenylalanine or tryptophan, so a read error is the likely source. CDR3 loop: CGSSLEGLAGGRPNEQFI. The CDR3 DNA follows: TGTGGCAGCAGCTTAGAGGGACTAGCGGGAGGCCGTCCCAATGAGCAGTTCATC. V gene TRBV11-3 combines with J gene TRBJ2-1, with 15 positions matching TRBD2. CDR1 and CDR2 (germline): SGHNT, YENEEA. The CDR3 is 18 residues long.

Turning to this clonotype: A much larger clone differs by one base, so this may be a read error. The CDR3 carries no conserved terminal phenylalanine or tryptophan, so it likely arises from a read error. This chain joins TRBV5-4 and TRBJ2-3; D possibly corresponds to TRBD2 (5 bases). This CDR3 has 14 amino acids. The V and J ends lost 4 bases and 0 bases respectively, with 9 bases between them. Looked up from germline, CDR1 is SGHNT and CDR2 is YYREEE (reference sequence). CDR3 in amino acids: CASSADWSTDTQYL. Written as DNA, the CDR3 is TGTGCCAGCAGCGCGGACTGGAGCACAGATACGCAGTATTTG.

To note about this clonotype: Mismatch with germline at one junction end may stem from a read error. The J gene is TRBJ2-1, the V gene TRBV6-5; D tentatively reads TRBD1 or TRBD2 (5 bases each). The CDR3 contains 15 residues. The germline CDR1 and CDR2 sequences are MNHEY and SVGAGI. CDR3 sequence (DNA): TGTGCCAGCAGTAAACCGGGACGGAGAAACAATGAGCACTTCTTT. The encoded protein is CASSKPGRRNNEHFF.

Regarding this clonotype: Germline and junction disagree at one end, which may indicate a read error. This chain joins TRBV29-1 and TRBJ2-4; D not certain. Germline loops: CDR1 SQVTM, CDR2 ANQGSEA. The CDR3 contains 12 residues. The chain's CDR3 is CSCWPAQNIQYF. Written as DNA, the CDR3 is TGCAGCTGCTGGCCAGCCCAAAACATTCAGTACTTC. The entire variable domain, with the rest obtained from reference TRBV29-1 and TRBJ2-4, is as follows: SAVISQKPSRDICQRGTSLTIQCQVDSQVTMMFWYRQQPGQSLTLIATANQGSEATYESGFVIDKFPISRPNLTFSTLTVSNMSPEDSSIYLCSCWPAQNIQYFGAGTRLSVL.

For this clonotype: Because the CDR3 is missing its conserved closing phenylalanine or tryptophan, this is likely a read error. This chain uses TRBV29-1 with TRBJ2-3; a possible D gene is TRBD1 (6 bases). Germline loops: CDR1 SQVTM, CDR2 ANQGSEA. The CDR3 is 14 amino acids. The CDR3 protein is CSVVQGLFTDTQYY. The CDR3 DNA reads TGTAGCGTTGTCCAGGGGCTTTTCACAGATACGCAGTATTAT.